This note documents a single T cell receptor beta chain sequence. Its specificity is unknown. One junction end disagrees with the germline gene, perhaps due to a read error. Germline V lookup: CDR1 SQVTM, CDR2 ANQGSEA. This CDR3 region has 14 residues. This specimen comes from a study of OX40 agonist ivuxolimab in advanced cancers. Whole-study context: Patients were given ivuxolimab, an antibody that agonizes OX40 (CD134). Three patients responded partially, comprising one with hepatocellular carcinoma and two with cutaneous melanoma. Study-wide results and limits: Within 6 weeks, CD4+ and CD8+ blood T cells expanded clonally at 0.1 to 3.0 mg/kg. Expanded clones belonging to CD8+ T cells outnumbered, on average, those of CD4+.

The repertoire was sequenced with immunoSEQ multiplex PCR; TCRdb's copy has only in-frame clones and lacks some. The sample lists over 85,000 clones; approximately 87% were seen once. The material was CD4+ or CD8+ T cells sorted from blood, obtained in a trial of the OX40 agonist ivuxolimab. The TCR comes from an adult with an advanced solid tumor such as melanoma, head and neck, liver or kidney cancer. This chain links TRBV29-1 with TRBJ1-1, with 7 bases identical to TRBD1. The DNA for the CDR3 is TGCAGCGCGAATAATTTACAGGGGAACGCTGAAGCTTTCTTT. It codes for CSANNLQGNAEAFF.